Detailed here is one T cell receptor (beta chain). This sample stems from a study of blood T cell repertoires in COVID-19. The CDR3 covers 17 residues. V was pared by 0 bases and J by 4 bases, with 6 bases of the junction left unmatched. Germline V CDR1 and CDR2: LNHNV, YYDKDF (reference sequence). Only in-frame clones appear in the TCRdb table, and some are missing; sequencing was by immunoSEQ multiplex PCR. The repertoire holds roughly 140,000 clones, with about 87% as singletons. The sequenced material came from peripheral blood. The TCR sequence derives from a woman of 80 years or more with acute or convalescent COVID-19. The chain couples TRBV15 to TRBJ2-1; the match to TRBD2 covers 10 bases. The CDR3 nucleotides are TGTGCCACCAGCAGAGATCCAGCGGGGGGGGATTACAATGAGCAGTTCTTC. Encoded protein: CATSRDPAGGDYNEQFF. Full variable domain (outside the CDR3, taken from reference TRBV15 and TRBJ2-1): DAMVIQNPRYQVTQFGKPVTLSCSQTLNHNVMYWYQQKSSQAPKLLFHYYDKDFNNEADTPDNFQSRRPNTSFCFLDIRSPGLGDTAMYLCATSRDPAGGDYNEQFFGPGTRLTVL.